The sequence of this T cell receptor beta chain was determined in a study of technical replicates of blood from a handful of donors (dated by TCRdb to the late 2010s). The CDR1 and CDR2 encoded by the germline V gene are SNHLY and FYNNEI. The CDR3 runs 17 residues from the cysteine to the phenylalanine. This entry keeps only the CDR3 DNA: 51 bases, framed from base 1. V lost 4 bases and J lost 1 base, and the count of bases not matched to a germline gene is 9. Library creation used the immunoSEQ multiplex PCR assay. As stored in TCRdb, this immuneACCESS dataset retains in-frame rearrangements with V and J assigned. A fraction of the clones does not appear; measured against another copy, unresolved V genes explain less than half of the discrepancy, and the remainder lacks a known reason. The sample contains over 50,000 clones, roughly 92% of them found a single time. In total, the top ten clones hold around 4% of the sample.

Worth noting for this clone: The clone's antigen remains unknown. No base qualities exist here, and no much larger clone lies one base off it.

The rearranged segments are TRBV2 and TRBJ2-4, and 8 junctional nucleotides match TRBD1. The sequence came from a human donor in good health. Some clones in this sample may be carry-over from other donors' samples. The sample taken for sequencing was PBMCs. The nucleotides are TGTGCCAGCAGTGCTGTCCCAGGGGGCTCGGCCAAAAACATTCAGTACTTC. It translates to CASSAVPGGSAKNIQYF.